The source of this TCR beta chain is a study of blood T cell repertoires in COVID-19. Study as a whole: The samples span acute and convalescent COVID-19 from the United States, Italy and Spain. T cells, B-cell-depleted T cells, or PBMCs provided the cDNA or gDNA that served as material.

Authors' methods: Amplification with reference gene primers provided the estimates of nucleated cell counts. Repertoires were generated with immunoSEQ multiplex PCR, while TCRdb's copy carries only in-frame clones and drops some. Clone size and the V and J calls come from that table; the DNA yielded D and trimming. Found here are approximately 120,000 clones, approximately 90% of them singletons; the top ten hold approximately 1%. This CDR3 comprises 16 residues. CDR1 is MNHNY, CDR2 SVGAGI, per germline (reference sequence). V dropped 2 bases and J dropped 0; count of bases not matched to a gene: 6. The sequencing sample was made of peripheral blood. This sequence was found in a human donor in a cohort sampled during active COVID-19. V and J are TRBV6-6 and TRBJ1-1, with TRBD1 matching over 7 bases. The CDR3 DNA reads TGTGCCAGCAGTTACGAGAAGGGACAGATGAACACTGAAGCTTTCTTT. Protein sequence: CASSYEKGQMNTEAFF.